The 8 T cell receptor beta chains given below trace back to one sample, sequenced in a study of cytomegalovirus exposure and HLA in healthy donors (dated by TCRdb to 2017 to 2019). Receptor libraries were prepared by the immunoSEQ multiplex PCR assay. TCRdb's version of the immuneACCESS table is confined to in-frame rearrangements and falls short of the full clone set. An unresolved V gene accounts for under half of the shortfall where checked; the remainder is of unknown origin. Here the sample has some 150,000 clones; approximately 90% occur a single time. About 0.7% of the sample belongs to the ten largest clones. The sample comprised PBMCs. All receptors derive from a man aged 18 to 35 in good health and CMV-seronegative.

This chain connects TRBV12-1 to TRBJ1-2; the D call TRBD1 from the table was never checked on the DNA. TRBV12-1 is a documented pseudogene. CDR3 length: 14 residues. For the CDR3, the DNA is TGTGCCAGCAGCACAAGCAGGGTAGTCAATGGCTACACCTTC. Its translation is CASSTSRVVNGYTF.

The chain recombines TRBV15 with TRBJ2-2, with D hard to call. Trimming cost V 0 bases and J 6 bases, with 8 bases left between them. The CDR3 runs 14 residues. In germline, CDR1 is LNHNV, CDR2 YYDKDF (reference sequence). DNA of the CDR3: TGTGCCACCAGCAGAGATCAGTCGTCCGGGGAGCTGTTTTTT. Amino acids: CATSRDQSSGELFF.

The chain employs TRBV15 and TRBJ2-7, with TRBD2 matching over 8 bases. After removal of 0 bases from V and 0 bases from J, the junction contained 10 bases not matched to a gene. The CDR3 length is 18 residues. Germline CDR1 reads LNHNV; CDR2 reads YYDKDF (reference sequence). DNA of the CDR3: TGTGCCACCAGCAGAGATTACCCGGGAACTAGCGGCTCCTACGAGCAGTACGTC. Amino acids: CATSRDYPGTSGSYEQYV.

This clone was observed once. Here the CDR3 DNA reads TGTGCCAGCAGTTACGGGACAGGGGCCCGCTCCTACGAGCAGTACTTC. Translating gives CASSYGTGARSYEQYF. The genes are TRBV6-5 and TRBJ2-7; 10 bases are shared with TRBD1. Germline CDR1 reads MNHEY; CDR2 reads SVGAGI. The V gene end was trimmed by 2 bases and the J gene end by 0 bases; junction bases not matched to a gene: 4. There are 16 residues in the CDR3.

The chain recombines TRBV11-3 with TRBJ2-1, with no clear D. The V and J ends lost 3 bases and 0 bases respectively, with 6 bases between them. Germline V lookup: CDR1 SGHNT, CDR2 YENEEA. The CDR3 has 14 amino acids. CDR3 residues: CASSFASSYNEQFF. The CDR3 bases are TGTGCCAGCAGCTTTGCGAGCTCCTACAATGAGCAGTTCTTC.

The J gene is TRBJ1-5, the V gene TRBV10-3, with TRBD1 identical over 7 bases. Germline loops: CDR1 ENHRY, CDR2 SYGVKD. V lost 5 bases to trimming and J lost 3 bases; unmatched junction nucleotides: 4. The CDR3 length is 14 residues. The CDR3 region has the DNA TGTGCCATCAGTCGACAGGGCCCCAATCAGCCCCAGCATTTT. This encodes CAISRQGPNQPQHF.

V is TRBV30 and J is TRBJ1-3; D is unclear. This CDR3 has 15 amino acids. The germline gives CDR1 GTSNPN, CDR2 SVGIG (reference sequence). Trimming removed 5 bases at V and 0 bases at J, with 14 bases between. The CDR3 sequence is CAWALLSVSGNTIYF. The CDR3 DNA follows: TGTGCCTGGGCCCTTCTGTCGGTCTCTGGAAACACCATATATTTT.

The gene calls are TRBV27 and TRBJ2-1, with TRBD2 as a possible D gene (6 bases). The V end was cut by 6 bases, the J end by 4 bases, with 13 bases between. In germline, CDR1 is MNHEY, CDR2 SMNVEV (reference sequence). This CDR3 comprises 14 residues. CDR3 sequence reads: CASSFSGLYNEQFF. The DNA of the CDR3 is TGTGCCAGCAGCTTTAGCGGACTGTACAATGAGCAGTTCTTC.